Below, 26 T cell receptor beta chains from the same sample are listed, as sequenced in a study of human T cells and chemical hapten exposure. TCRdb redid the calling of the RACE reads with MiXCR, one entry per CDR3 protein. The sample contains over 85,000 distinct CDR3 sequences, 9% to 9.5% of which appear only once. The time point: patch test 2, 6 weeks after DPC sensitization. Treatment specified: therapeutic diphenylcyclopropenone sensitization with weekly scalp DPC. This specimen was whole blood, taken in connection with sensitization to the hapten diphenylcyclopropenone (DPC). The source is a woman in her thirties or forties with alopecia areata. Some clones in this sample may be carry-over from other donors' samples.

J is TRBJ2-3 and V is TRBV7-8, with a possible D match to TRBD2 (5 bases). There are 16 residues in the CDR3. The ends were cut back, 3 bases at V and 0 bases at J, with 13 bases in the middle. CDR1 is SGHVS, CDR2 FQNEAQ, per germline. CDR3 nucleotide sequence: TGTGCCAGCAGCTTCAGCGGAGCCGCTAGCACAGATACGCAGTATTTT. It is translated as CASSFSGAASTDTQYF.

Ten or more counts support this clonotype. This chain uses TRBV12-3 or TRBV12-4 with TRBJ1-4; D ambiguous. Between the trimmed V and J ends, which lost 3 bases and 0 bases, there was a span of 8 bases. The CDR3 totals 15 residues. CDR3 nucleotides: TGTGCCAGCAGTTTCGAGTTTGCAACTAATGAAAAACTGTTTTTT. Residues: CASSFEFATNEKLFF.

This clonotype showed up many times. V usage is TRBV24-1 and J usage is TRBJ2-1; no clear D gene. Trimming left V 6 bases short and J 12 bases short, with 17 bases between. The CDR3 spans 13 residues. Germline CDR1 KGHDR, CDR2 SFDVKD. The CDR3 protein is CATSRSTGPRQFF. In DNA, the CDR3 is TGTGCCACCAGTCGCTCTACCGGGCCTCGGCAGTTCTTC.

Many counts were recorded for this clonotype. The chain joins TRBV6-2 or TRBV6-3 to TRBJ2-6; no definite D call. This CDR3 has 15 residues. The germline gives CDR1 MNHEY, CDR2 SVGEGT. The germline V and J ends were trimmed by 5 bases and 0 bases, with 8 bases remaining between them. The CDR3 sequence: CASSLDSSGANVLTF. As DNA, the CDR3 is TGTGCCAGCAGTCTCGATAGCTCTGGGGCCAACGTCCTGACTTTC.

V is TRBV7-2 and J is TRBJ2-7; weak D call: TRBD2 (6 bases). Germline assignment: CDR1 SGHTA and CDR2 FQGNSA. The CDR3 loop spans 16 amino acids. With 5 bases removed from V and 2 bases from J, the gap between germline ends came to 19 bases. CDR3 loop: CASSHLERAGAYEQYF. CDR3 nucleotide sequence: TGTGCCAGCAGCCACCTTGAGCGGGCTGGAGCCTACGAGCAGTACTTC.

In this sample, this clonotype turned up a few times. The chain couples TRBV5-4 to TRBJ2-7; D is unclear. Trimming left V 4 bases short and J 1 base short, with 9 bases between. The germline V gene encodes CDR1 SGHNT and CDR2 YYREEE (reference sequence). The CDR3 sequence is 13 residues long. The CDR3 is CASSPDPSYEQYF. In nucleotides, the CDR3 is TGTGCCAGCAGCCCGGACCCATCCTACGAGCAGTACTTC.

In its sample, this clonotype was seen a few times. The V and J genes are TRBV28 and TRBJ2-3, with a weak D call TRBD2 (7 bases). The CDR3 is made up of 15 amino acids. V gave up 6 bases and J gave up 1 base, with 14 bases separating them. Germline CDR1 is MDHEN and CDR2 is SYDVKM. The CDR3 protein is CASRPPGGRTDTQYF. Here the CDR3 DNA reads TGTGCCAGCAGACCACCGGGGGGCCGCACAGATACGCAGTATTTT.

This clonotype was seen at least ten times. The rearrangement joins TRBV5-1 to TRBJ2-7; 7 positions agree with TRBD1. Trimming took 4 bases from V and 6 from J; bases not matched to a gene: 7. The CDR3 covers 13 residues. CDR1 SGHRS and CDR2 YFSETQ come from the germline V gene. The chain's CDR3 is CASSAETGSEQYF. DNA for the CDR3: TGCGCCAGCAGCGCGGAGACAGGGTCCGAGCAGTACTTC.

This clonotype occurred a few times. The CDR3 protein is CSVYSGRAHYEQYF. The CDR3 DNA is TGCAGCGTCTATAGCGGGAGGGCCCACTACGAGCAGTACTTC. V gene TRBV29-1 combines with J gene TRBJ2-7; 11 bases are a match to TRBD2. Per germline, CDR1 SQVTM and CDR2 ANQGSEA. CDR3 size: 14 residues. The V gene end was trimmed by 6 bases and the J gene end by 3 bases; junction bases not matched to a gene: 7.

As concerns this clonotype: A much larger clonotype is one base distant, so this may be a read error. V gene TRBV28 combines with J gene TRBJ2-7; D ambiguous. V dropped 4 bases and J dropped 3 bases, with 4 bases sitting between them. Germline CDR1 is MDHEN and CDR2 is SYDVKM. This CDR3 is built from 11 residues. The CDR3 DNA follows: TGTGCCAGCAGTTCTAACTACGAGCAGTACTTC. It translates to CASSSNYEQYF.

The sample holds a few counts of this clonotype. DNA of the CDR3: TGTGCCAGCAGGGGAGAAGAGACCCAGTACTTC. Residues: CASRGEETQYF. The chain carries TRBV2 and TRBJ2-5; tentative D call: TRBD2 (5 bases). CDR1 is SNHLY and CDR2 is FYNNEI in the germline V gene. The germline V and J ends were trimmed by 6 bases and 3 bases, with 5 bases remaining between them. The CDR3 consists of 11 residues. The full variable domain, rest sourced from reference TRBV2 and TRBJ2-5, is EPEVTQTPSHQVTQMGQEVILRCVPISNHLYFYWYRQILGQKVEFLVSFYNNEISEKSEIFDDQFSVERPDGSNFTLKIRSTKLEDSAMYFCASRGEETQYFGPGTRLLVL.

There are a few counts of this clonotype. A much larger clone lies one base from this, so it may be a read error. The chain has TRBV28 and TRBJ1-2; D is ambiguous. Germline V CDR1 and CDR2: MDHEN, SYDVKM. The V and J ends lost 6 bases and 10 bases respectively, with 15 bases between them. CDR3 length: 12 amino acids. CDR3 nucleotides: TGTGCCAGCAGAAGTGACATATCCGACTACACCTTC. Its protein product is CASRSDISDYTF.

In this sample, this clonotype turned up a few times. The CDR3 protein is CASTIAGASKGGELFF. Written as DNA, the CDR3 is TGTGCCAGTACTATAGCGGGAGCCTCGAAGGGCGGGGAGCTGTTTTTT. V usage is TRBV11-2 and J usage is TRBJ2-2, with 9 bases fitting TRBD2. V lost 9 bases, J lost 7 bases, and 15 bases stayed unmatched. Germline CDR1 and CDR2: SGHAT and FQNNGV. The CDR3 runs 16 residues.

This clonotype was counted between two and nine times. The chain joins TRBV4-3 to TRBJ2-2, with unresolved D. Trimming removed 0 bases from V and 8 bases from J, with 10 bases in between. The CDR3 has 14 amino acids. In germline, CDR1 is LGHNA, CDR2 YSLEER. CDR3 region: CASSQDRSYGELFF. CDR3 nucleotides: TGCGCCAGCAGCCAAGATCGGTCTTATGGGGAGCTGTTTTTT.

This clonotype was picked up many times. The V gene is TRBV10-3, the J gene TRBJ2-1; 15 bases align to TRBD2. The germline CDR1 and CDR2 sequences are ENHRY and SYGVKD. The CDR3 sequence is 16 residues long. Trimming cost V 8 bases and J 7 bases; bases outside gene matches: 9. CDR3: CAIGGTSGRIANEQFF. In nucleotides, the CDR3 is TGTGCCATCGGGGGGACTAGCGGGAGGATAGCGAATGAGCAGTTCTTC.

This chain connects TRBV11-2 to TRBJ1-3; tentatively, D is TRBD1 (6 bases). CDR3 size: 17 residues. The ends were cut back, 5 bases at V and 2 bases at J, with 19 bases in the middle. Germline-derived CDR1 and CDR2 are SGHAT and FQNNGV. CDR3 protein: CASSTFAGQIPGNTIYF. The CDR3 DNA follows: TGTGCCAGCAGCACGTTCGCCGGACAGATACCTGGAAACACCATATATTTT.

This clonotype was detected only a few times. The V and J genes are TRBV9 and TRBJ2-2; D ambiguous. V lost 5 bases to trimming and J lost 3 bases, with 8 bases between them. CDR1 and CDR2 (germline): SGDLS, YYNGEE. The CDR3 loop spans 13 amino acids. The CDR3 is CASRTWDTGELFF. In DNA form, the CDR3 reads TGTGCCAGCAGAACATGGGACACCGGGGAGCTGTTTTTT.

This sequence joins TRBV12-3 or TRBV12-4 and TRBJ2-1, with D perhaps TRBD2 (5 bases). The CDR3 is 13 amino acids. The V end lost 3 bases, the J end lost 6 bases, and 9 bases lay between the germline ends. For the CDR3, the DNA is TGTGCCAGCAGTTTGCCCGGACTCAATGAGCAGTTCTTC. Translating it yields CASSLPGLNEQFF.

This clonotype was observed many times. The chain uses TRBV7-9 and TRBJ2-1; no definite D call. From germline, CDR1 is SEHNR and CDR2 FQNEAQ (reference sequence). The length of the CDR3 is 12 residues. V lost 5 bases to trimming and J lost 2 bases, with 4 bases between them. The CDR3 bases are TGTGCCAGCAGCCCAACCTACAATGAGCAGTTCTTC. This encodes CASSPTYNEQFF. The full variable domain, with the rest looked up from reference TRBV7-9 and TRBJ2-1, is DTGVSQNPRHKITKRGQNVTFRCDPISEHNRLYWYRQTLGQGPEFLTYFQNEAQLEKSRLLSDRFSAERPKGSFSTLEIQRTEQGDSAMYLCASSPTYNEQFFGPGTRLTVL.

This clonotype has just a few counts. The chain couples TRBV20-1 to TRBJ1-2, with TRBD1 identical over 10 bases. V shed 3 bases, J shed 8 bases, and the junction held 9 bases outside the gene matches. CDR3 length: 14 amino acids. Germline CDR1 reads DFQATT; CDR2 reads SNEGSKA (reference sequence). The DNA for the CDR3 is TGCAGTGCTAGCGGACAGGGGGAGGCAAGAGGCTACACCTTC. Its protein is CSASGQGEARGYTF.

The table lists this clonotype with a few counts. This rearrangement joins TRBV7-2 to TRBJ1-5, with D perhaps TRBD1 (6 bases). There are 16 residues in the CDR3. The V gene lost 5 bases and the J gene lost 1 base, with 15 bases spanning the gap. Looked up from germline, CDR1 is SGHTA and CDR2 is FQGNSA. CDR3 protein: CASSATGPASNQPQHF. DNA of the CDR3: TGTGCCAGCAGCGCGACAGGTCCCGCGAGCAATCAGCCCCAGCATTTT.

This clonotype has ten or more counts. The V call is TRBV18, the J call TRBJ1-2; D not certain. V was trimmed by 10 bases and J by 5 bases, leaving 23 bases between them. Germline loops: CDR1 KGHSH, CDR2 LQKENI. The CDR3 extends over 15 amino acids. The CDR3 region is CATYSPRAQDYGYTF. The CDR3 bases are TGTGCCACCTACTCACCCCGGGCTCAGGATTATGGCTACACCTTC.

This clonotype was seen at least ten times. This chain links TRBV27 with TRBJ2-3; unclear D gene. V was shortened by 2 bases and J by 4 bases, with 16 bases between the two germline ends. Germline V gene data show CDR1 as MNHEY and CDR2 as SMNVEV (reference sequence). The CDR3 totals 16 residues. This chain's CDR3 is CASSLMGLLTADTQYF. The CDR3 DNA sequence: TGTGCCAGCAGTTTAATGGGCCTCCTCACTGCAGATACGCAGTATTTT.

This clonotype occurred many times. This rearrangement joins TRBV7-2 to TRBJ2-7, with D possibly being TRBD2 (5 bases). V dropped 5 bases and J dropped 3 bases, with 11 bases sitting between them. The CDR3 loop spans 13 amino acids. Germline CDR1 is SGHTA and CDR2 is FQGNSA. The CDR3: CASSPTTSYEQYF. In DNA form, the CDR3 reads TGTGCCAGCAGCCCAACCACTAGCTACGAGCAGTACTTC.

This clonotype showed up many times. This rearrangement joins TRBV4-1 to TRBJ1-6; weak D call: TRBD1 (5 bases). Per germline, CDR1 MGHRA and CDR2 YSYEKL. V dropped 2 bases and J dropped 3 bases, with 14 bases sitting between them. The CDR3 covers 17 residues. The CDR3 reads CASSQIGSGGYNSPLHF. The CDR3 bases are TGCGCCAGCAGCCAAATTGGGAGCGGGGGCTATAATTCACCCCTCCACTTT.

The chain recombines TRBV7-9 with TRBJ2-7; no firm D call. Trimming cost V 2 bases and J 0 bases, with 8 bases left between them. The CDR3 length is 14 residues. CDR1 and CDR2 (germline): SEHNR, FQNEAQ (reference sequence). CDR3 coding DNA: TGTGCCAGCAGCTTATACGTCGACTCCTACGAGCAGTACTTC. Protein: CASSLYVDSYEQYF.